This TCR beta chain originates from a study of post-analysis software for immune sequencing data. Study-wide findings and caveats: Comparison of patients with controls showed 4 to 6 TRBV segments more frequent in patients, TRBV5-6, TRBV5-1 and TRBV20-1 among them. Samples from one preparation batch, clustered by F measure, grouped strongly together. Controls showed significantly higher normalized Chao1 diversity than did multiple sclerosis patients.

Carried by the TCR beta cDNA libraries were unique molecular identifiers. Out of roughly 1 to 11 million T cells, 480,000 or so cDNA molecules were generated. TCRdb reprocessed the PCR reads with MiXCR, giving one entry per CDR3 protein. The data show about 460,000 distinct CDR3 sequences, with under 55% seen just once and over 10% held by the top ten. V lost 4 bases and J 3 bases, leaving 3 bases between the germline ends. The CDR3 has 12 residues. Germline loops: CDR1 LGHNA, CDR2 YNFKEQ. A note on this clonotype: Its antigen is as yet unknown.

This chain uses TRBV4-2 with TRBJ2-2; D gene uncertain. Sequencing was done on a sample of blood. The clonotype was recovered from a girl aged 10-17 years with multiple sclerosis. CDR3 region: CASSPYTGELFF. DNA of the CDR3: TGTGCCAGCAGCCCCTACACCGGGGAGCTGTTTTTT.